This is a list of T cell receptor beta chains from one sample in a study of blood T cell repertoires in COVID-19. Repertoires were generated with immunoSEQ multiplex PCR, while TCRdb's copy carries only in-frame clones and drops some. The table shows 150,000 to 200,000 clones, with roughly 87% occurring only once. Sequencing was performed on peripheral blood. The source is a woman aged 50 to 65 with acute or convalescent COVID-19. Both conserved end residues are part of each CDR3.

CDR3 protein	V gene	J gene
CASSHGAAGSSYEQYF	TRBV4-3	TRBJ2-7
CATSRVRDREDYGYTF	TRBV15	TRBJ1-2
CASSIAALAGGEQYF	TRBV19	TRBJ2-7
CASSIDTGIPEAFF	TRBV19	TRBJ1-1
CASSGGGSRSYNEQFF	TRBV18	TRBJ2-1
CASSYSSRGLEAFF	TRBV6-5	TRBJ1-1
CASSLTRSLYEQYF	TRBV5-6	TRBJ2-7
CSVGTGRQYGYTF	TRBV29-1	TRBJ1-2
CASSPPGQRTNYGYTF	TRBV7-2	TRBJ1-2
CASSPGRQMGGTEAFF	TRBV11-3	TRBJ1-1
CAWKGDLNTEAFF	TRBV30	TRBJ1-1
CASSLQMNTEAFF	TRBV11-2	TRBJ1-1
CASSLQGPNTEAFF	TRBV5-1	TRBJ1-1
CASSPSMNTEAFF	TRBV5-6	TRBJ1-1
CASSFSFGQGGNQPQHF	TRBV5-4	TRBJ1-5
CASSSRDRANYGYTF	TRBV13	TRBJ1-2
CAWSGGGDQPQHF	TRBV30	TRBJ1-5
CASSLGVYNEQFF	TRBV27	TRBJ2-1